Sequencing of this T cell receptor (beta chain) was carried out in a study of cytomegalovirus exposure and HLA in healthy donors. The PCR was carried out with 60 Vbeta primers and 13 Jbeta primers. The protocol was immunoSEQ multiplex PCR, while the TCRdb copy is restricted to in-frame clones and leaves out a portion. The sample records about 160,000 clones, approximately 88% being singletons. V was cut by 0 bases and J by 3 bases, with 11 bases left in between. Germline V gives CDR1 LGHNA, CDR2 YNFKEQ. This CDR3 contains 15 residues. The sequenced sample was PBMCs. The rearrangement uses TRBV4-2 and TRBJ2-5; weak D call: TRBD1 (6 bases). This TCR derives from a man aged 25-45 years in good health and CMV-seronegative. The CDR3 here is CASSQDGQTEETQYF. CDR3 bases: TGTGCCAGCAGCCAAGATGGACAGACAGAAGAGACCCAGTACTTC.